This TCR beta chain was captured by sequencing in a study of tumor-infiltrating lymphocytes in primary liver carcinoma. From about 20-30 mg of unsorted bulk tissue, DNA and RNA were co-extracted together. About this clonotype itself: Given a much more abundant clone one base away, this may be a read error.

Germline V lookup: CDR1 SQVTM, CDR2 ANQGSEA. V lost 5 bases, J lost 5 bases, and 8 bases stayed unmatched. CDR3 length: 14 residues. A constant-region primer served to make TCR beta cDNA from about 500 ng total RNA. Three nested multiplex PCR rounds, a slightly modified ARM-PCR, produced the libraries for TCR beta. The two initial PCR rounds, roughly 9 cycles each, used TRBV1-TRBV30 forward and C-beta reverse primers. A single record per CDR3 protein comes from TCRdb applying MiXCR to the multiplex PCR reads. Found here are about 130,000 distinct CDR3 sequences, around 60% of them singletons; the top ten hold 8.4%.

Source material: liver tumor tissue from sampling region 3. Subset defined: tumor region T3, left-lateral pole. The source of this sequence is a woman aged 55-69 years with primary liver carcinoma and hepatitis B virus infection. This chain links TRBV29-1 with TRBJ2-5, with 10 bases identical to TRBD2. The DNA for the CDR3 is TGCAGCGTTCCAGCAGCGGGAGGGCTGGAGACCCAGTACTTC. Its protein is CSVPAAGGLETQYF.